This record looks at one TCR beta chain sequence and its context. Antigen specificity is unknown. The sample originates from a study of OX40 agonist ivuxolimab in advanced cancers. Overall study results and limits: The work left the antigen specificity of expanded peripheral T cells undetermined.

V lost 4 bases to trimming and J lost 8 bases, with 8 bases between them. The germline CDR1 and CDR2 sequences are LNHDA and SQIVND (reference sequence). There are 11 residues in the CDR3. The assay was immunoSEQ multiplex PCR, and TCRdb's table has in-frame clones only and misses some. The table has approximately 40,000 clones, 85% to 90% seen once. Material: CD4+ or CD8+ T cells sorted from blood, obtained in a trial of the OX40 agonist ivuxolimab. The clonotype comes from an adult with an advanced solid tumor such as melanoma, head and neck, liver or kidney cancer. The chain combines TRBV19 with TRBJ1-2; D ambiguous. The CDR3 DNA follows: TGTGCCAGTAGTAGCTACGGGGGCTACACCTTC. As protein: CASSSYGGYTF.